The 10 T cell receptor beta chains below were found in one sample sequenced in a study of OX40 agonist ivuxolimab in advanced cancers. Assay used: immunoSEQ multiplex PCR; TCRdb lists only in-frame clones, some missing. Here the sample spans some 65,000 clones, 87% being singletons. This specimen consisted of CD4+ or CD8+ T cells sorted from blood, obtained in a trial of the OX40 agonist ivuxolimab. Source of these receptors: an adult with an advanced solid tumor such as melanoma, head and neck, liver or kidney cancer.

This clone has just a few counts. The chain uses TRBV18 and TRBJ1-5; D possibly corresponds to TRBD1 (5 bases). Trimming shortened V by 2 bases and J by 5 bases, and 13 bases separated the two germline ends. CDR3 length equals 15 residues. Germline CDR1 KGHSH, CDR2 LQKENI. The CDR3 spells CASSPGGTLDQPQHF. The CDR3 nucleotides are TGTGCCAGCTCACCAGGGGGTACGCTAGATCAGCCCCAGCATTTT.

This clone was observed a few times. The chain combines TRBV29-1 with TRBJ2-5, with 8 bases fitting TRBD2. The V gene's germline CDR1 is SQVTM and CDR2 ANQGSEA. Trimming removed 6 bases from V and 9 bases from J; junction bases left unmatched: 12. The CDR3 loop spans 13 amino acids. The CDR3 nucleotides read TGCAGCGTGAACCCTACTAGCGGTAGTCCCCAGTACTTC. Its protein is CSVNPTSGSPQYF.

This chain uses TRBV7-8 with TRBJ2-1; no clear D gene. CDR3 length: 15 residues. Germline V gene sequence: CDR1 SGHVS, CDR2 FQNEAQ. The V end lost 1 base, the J end lost 5 bases, and 12 bases lay between the germline ends. Written as DNA, the CDR3 is TGTGCCAGCAGCTTAGATTTCAGAGAAGACAATGAGCAGTTCTTC. It yields the protein CASSLDFREDNEQFF.

V gene TRBV15 combines with J gene TRBJ2-2; possible D gene TRBD2, 5 bases. This CDR3 contains 14 residues. The V end lost 7 bases, the J end lost 5 bases, and 14 bases lay between the germline ends. Germline values: CDR1 LNHNV, CDR2 YYDKDF (reference sequence). DNA of the CDR3: TGTGCCACCATCGGGTTTGGGAGAACCGGGGAGCTGTTTTTT. It yields the protein CATIGFGRTGELFF.

The chain links TRBV7-3 to TRBJ2-3; D not certain. V was trimmed by 0 bases and J by 8 bases, leaving 9 bases between them. Germline V gives CDR1 SGHTA, CDR2 FQGTGA. The CDR3 sequence is 13 residues long. The CDR3 sequence is CASSLTSVGTQYF. The CDR3 nucleotides are TGTGCCAGCAGCTTAACGTCGGTGGGTACGCAGTATTTT.

This rearrangement joins TRBV19 to TRBJ2-1; 11 bases are shared with TRBD1. V shed 4 bases and J 0 bases; nucleotides not matched to a gene: 5. The CDR3 is made up of 17 amino acids. Germline V gene sequence: CDR1 LNHDA, CDR2 SQIVND (reference sequence). CDR3 sequence: CASSRSGTGGSYNEQFF. As DNA, the CDR3 is TGTGCCAGTAGTAGGTCCGGGACAGGGGGCTCCTACAATGAGCAGTTCTTC.

This chain links TRBV5-1 with TRBJ2-1, with TRBD2 matching 7 bases. Germline CDR1 is SGHRS and CDR2 is YFSETQ. The CDR3 runs 16 residues. J gave up 5 bases and V 0 bases, and 8 bases lay outside the gene matches. CDR3 bases: TGCGCCAGCAGCTTGGGACCTCAGGCGGGGGACAATGAGCAGTTCTTC. This gives the protein CASSLGPQAGDNEQFF.

This clone has only one observation. The chain recombines TRBV5-1 with TRBJ2-2; D may be TRBD2 (6 bases). V was clipped by 4 bases and J by 1 base, with 14 bases between them. Germline CDR1 SGHRS, CDR2 YFSETQ. The CDR3 runs to 16 residues. The CDR3 nucleotides read TGCGCCAGCAGCGCAACCCCGGGACTGAACACCGGGGAGCTGTTTTTT. Translating gives CASSATPGLNTGELFF.

The rearrangement uses TRBV9 and TRBJ2-1; D gene ambiguous. Trimming cost V 0 bases and J 0 bases, with 16 bases left between them. The length of the CDR3 is 18 residues. Looked up from germline, CDR1 is SGDLS and CDR2 is YYNGEE. In nucleotides, the CDR3 is TGTGCCAGCAGCGTAGCTGGGAACACGGGCTTCTCCTACAATGAGCAGTTCTTC. Translation: CASSVAGNTGFSYNEQFF.

The CDR3: CASSLYDGEAFF. The CDR3 DNA reads as TGTGCCAGCAGCTTGTACGACGGGGAAGCTTTCTTT. The V and J genes are TRBV5-6 and TRBJ1-1, with D uncertain. Trimming shortened V by 1 base and J by 8 bases, and 9 bases separated the two germline ends. CDR3 length: 12 amino acids. Germline V CDR1 and CDR2: SGHDT, YYEEEE.